This T cell receptor (beta chain) came from a study of blood T cell repertoires in COVID-19. About the study: Sources were T cells, B-cell-depleted T cells, or PBMCs; the material itself was cDNA or gDNA.

TCRdb's table, derived via immunoSEQ multiplex PCR, lists solely in-frame clones and lacks some. The sample holds approximately 91,000 clones; 80% are singletons and the top ten take 19%. The germline V and J ends were trimmed by 2 bases and 3 bases, with 8 bases remaining between them. The CDR3 consists of 13 residues. Germline V CDR1 and CDR2: MDHEN, SYDVKM. The table lists this clone with many counts. The sequenced material came from peripheral blood. The clonotype was recovered from a human donor in a cohort sampled during active COVID-19. The chain recombines TRBV28 with TRBJ2-7; D not resolved. CDR3 nucleotides: TGTGCCAGCAGTTTACCAGGATACTACGAGCAGTACTTC. Amino acids: CASSLPGYYEQYF.